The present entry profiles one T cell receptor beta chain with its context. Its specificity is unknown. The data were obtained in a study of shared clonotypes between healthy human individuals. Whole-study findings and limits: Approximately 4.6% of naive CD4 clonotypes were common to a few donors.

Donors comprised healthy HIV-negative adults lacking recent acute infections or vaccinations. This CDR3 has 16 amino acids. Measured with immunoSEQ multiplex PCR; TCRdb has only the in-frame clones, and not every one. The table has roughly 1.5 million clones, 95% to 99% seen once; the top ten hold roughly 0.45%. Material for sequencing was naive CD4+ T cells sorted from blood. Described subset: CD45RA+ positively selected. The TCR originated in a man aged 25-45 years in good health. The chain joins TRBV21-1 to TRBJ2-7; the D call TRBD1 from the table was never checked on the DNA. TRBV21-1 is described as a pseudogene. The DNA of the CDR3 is TGTGCCAGCAGCAAAGTGGTAGGGGACAGGGGCCACGAGCAGTACTTC. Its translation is CASSKVVGDRGHEQYF.